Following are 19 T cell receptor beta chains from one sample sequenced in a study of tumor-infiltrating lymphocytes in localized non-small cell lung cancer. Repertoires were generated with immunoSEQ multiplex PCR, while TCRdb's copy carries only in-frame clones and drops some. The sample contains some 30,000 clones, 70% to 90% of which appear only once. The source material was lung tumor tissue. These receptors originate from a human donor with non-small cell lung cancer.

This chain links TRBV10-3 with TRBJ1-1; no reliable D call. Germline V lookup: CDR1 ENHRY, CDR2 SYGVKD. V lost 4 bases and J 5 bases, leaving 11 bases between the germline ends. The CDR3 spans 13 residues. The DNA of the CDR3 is TGTGCCATCAGTGTTCGGACGGAGACTGAAGCTTTCTTT. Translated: CAISVRTETEAFF.

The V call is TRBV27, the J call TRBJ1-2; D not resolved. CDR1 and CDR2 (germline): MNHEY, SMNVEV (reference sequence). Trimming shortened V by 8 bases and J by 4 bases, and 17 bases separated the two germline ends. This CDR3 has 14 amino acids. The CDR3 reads CASRPPGFGYGYTF. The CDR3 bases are TGTGCCAGCCGGCCACCAGGCTTCGGCTATGGCTACACCTTC.

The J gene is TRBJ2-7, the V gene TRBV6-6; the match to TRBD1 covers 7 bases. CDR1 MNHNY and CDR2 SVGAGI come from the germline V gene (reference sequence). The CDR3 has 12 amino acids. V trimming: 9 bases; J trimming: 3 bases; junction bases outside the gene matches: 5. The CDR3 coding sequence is TGTGCCAGTGGGACAGTGATCTACGAGCAGTACTTC. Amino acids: CASGTVIYEQYF.

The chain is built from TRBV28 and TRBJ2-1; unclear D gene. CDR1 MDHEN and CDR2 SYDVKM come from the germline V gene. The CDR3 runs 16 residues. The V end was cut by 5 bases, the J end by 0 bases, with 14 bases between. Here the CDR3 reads CASSGMAASSYNEQFF. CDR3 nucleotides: TGTGCCAGCAGTGGCATGGCGGCAAGCTCCTACAATGAGCAGTTCTTC.

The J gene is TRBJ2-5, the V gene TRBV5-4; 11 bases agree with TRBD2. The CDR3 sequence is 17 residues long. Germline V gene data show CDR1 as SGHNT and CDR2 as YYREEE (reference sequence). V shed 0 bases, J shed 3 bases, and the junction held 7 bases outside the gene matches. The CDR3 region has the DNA TGTGCCAGCAGCTTGGTCTGGCTAGCGGGGGGCGAAGAGACCCAGTACTTC. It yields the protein CASSLVWLAGGEETQYF.

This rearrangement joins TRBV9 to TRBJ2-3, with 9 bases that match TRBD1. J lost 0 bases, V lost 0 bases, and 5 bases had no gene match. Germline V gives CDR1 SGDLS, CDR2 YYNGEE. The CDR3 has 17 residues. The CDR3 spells CASSVEGQGLSTDTQYF. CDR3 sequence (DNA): TGTGCCAGCAGCGTAGAGGGACAGGGTTTAAGCACAGATACGCAGTATTTT.

In nucleotides, the CDR3 is TGTGCCAGCAGTGGGCCCCCCTATGGGGGTGAGCAGTTCTTC. This translates into CASSGPPYGGEQFF. This chain joins TRBV6-4 and TRBJ2-1; D possibly matches TRBD1 or TRBD2 (5 bases each). From germline, CDR1 is MRHNA and CDR2 SNTAGT. Trimming removed 4 bases from V and 9 bases from J, with 16 bases in between. The CDR3 runs 14 residues.

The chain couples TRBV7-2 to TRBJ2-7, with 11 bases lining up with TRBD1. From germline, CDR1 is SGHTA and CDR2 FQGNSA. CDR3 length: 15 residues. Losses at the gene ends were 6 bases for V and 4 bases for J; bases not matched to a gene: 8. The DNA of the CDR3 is TGTGCCAGCAGTGTTGGGGGGACAGGGGGATACGAGCAGTACTTC. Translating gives CASSVGGTGGYEQYF.

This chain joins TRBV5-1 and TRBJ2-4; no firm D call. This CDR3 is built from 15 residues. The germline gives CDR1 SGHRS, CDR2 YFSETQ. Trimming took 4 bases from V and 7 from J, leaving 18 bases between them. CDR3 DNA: TGCGCCAGCAGCCCGGAGAGGTGGTTGGAGAACATTCAGTACTTC. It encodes CASSPERWLENIQYF.

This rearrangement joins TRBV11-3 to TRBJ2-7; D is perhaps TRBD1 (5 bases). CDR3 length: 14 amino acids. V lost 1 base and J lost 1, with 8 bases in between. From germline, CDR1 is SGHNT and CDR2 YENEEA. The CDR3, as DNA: TGTGCCAGCAGCTTAGTCTCAGGGTCCTACGAGCAGTACTTC. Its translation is CASSLVSGSYEQYF.

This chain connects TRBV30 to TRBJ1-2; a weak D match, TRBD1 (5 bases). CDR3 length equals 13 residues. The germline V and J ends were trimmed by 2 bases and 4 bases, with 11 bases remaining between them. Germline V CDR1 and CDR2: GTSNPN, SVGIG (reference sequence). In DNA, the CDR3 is TGTGCCTGGAGTCTTGGGGGTGCCTATGGCTACACCTTC. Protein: CAWSLGGAYGYTF.

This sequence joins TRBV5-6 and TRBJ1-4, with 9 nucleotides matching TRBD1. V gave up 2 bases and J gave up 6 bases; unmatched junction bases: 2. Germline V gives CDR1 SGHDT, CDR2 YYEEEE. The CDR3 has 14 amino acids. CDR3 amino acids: CASSFTGGDEKLFF. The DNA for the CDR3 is TGTGCCAGCAGCTTCACAGGGGGCGATGAAAAACTGTTTTTT.

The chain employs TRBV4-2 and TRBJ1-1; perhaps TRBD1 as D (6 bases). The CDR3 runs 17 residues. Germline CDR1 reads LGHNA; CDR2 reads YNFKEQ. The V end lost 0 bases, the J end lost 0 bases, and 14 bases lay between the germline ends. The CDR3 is CASSQDADRKMNTEAFF. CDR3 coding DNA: TGTGCCAGCAGCCAAGATGCGGACAGAAAAATGAACACTGAAGCTTTCTTT.

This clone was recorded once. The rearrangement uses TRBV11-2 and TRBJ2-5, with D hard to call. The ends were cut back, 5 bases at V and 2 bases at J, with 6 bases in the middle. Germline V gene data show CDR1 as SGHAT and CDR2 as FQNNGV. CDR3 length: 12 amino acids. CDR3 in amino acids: CASSPSQETQYF. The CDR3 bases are TGTGCCAGCAGCCCGAGTCAAGAGACCCAGTACTTC.

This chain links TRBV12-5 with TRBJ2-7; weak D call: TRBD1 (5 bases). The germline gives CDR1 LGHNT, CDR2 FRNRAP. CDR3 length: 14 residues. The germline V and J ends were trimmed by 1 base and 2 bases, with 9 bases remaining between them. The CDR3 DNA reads TGTGCTAGTGGTTTGGGCAGGGCGGCCTACGAGCAGTACTTC. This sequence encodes CASGLGRAAYEQYF.

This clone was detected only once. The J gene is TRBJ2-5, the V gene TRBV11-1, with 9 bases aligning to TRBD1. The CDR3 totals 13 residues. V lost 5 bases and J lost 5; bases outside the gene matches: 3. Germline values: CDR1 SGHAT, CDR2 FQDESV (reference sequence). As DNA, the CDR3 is TGTGCCAGCAGCCGGGACAGGGATGAGACCCAGTACTTC. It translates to CASSRDRDETQYF. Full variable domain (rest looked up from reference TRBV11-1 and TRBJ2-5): EAEVAQSPRYKITEKSQAVAFWCDPISGHATLYWYRQILGQGPELLVQFQDESVVDDSQLPKDRFSAERLKGVDSTLKIQPAELGDSAMYLCASSRDRDETQYFGPGTRLLVL.

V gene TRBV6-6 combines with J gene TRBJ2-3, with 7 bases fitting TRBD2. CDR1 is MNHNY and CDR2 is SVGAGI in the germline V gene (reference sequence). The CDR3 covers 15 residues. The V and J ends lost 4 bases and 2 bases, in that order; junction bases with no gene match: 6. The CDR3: CASSLGTTPTDTQYF. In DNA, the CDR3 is TGTGCCAGCAGTTTGGGGACTACACCCACAGATACGCAGTATTTT.

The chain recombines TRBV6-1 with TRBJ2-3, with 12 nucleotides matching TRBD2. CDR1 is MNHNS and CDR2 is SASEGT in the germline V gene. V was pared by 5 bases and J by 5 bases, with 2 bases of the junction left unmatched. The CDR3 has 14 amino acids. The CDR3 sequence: CASSRLAGEDTQYF. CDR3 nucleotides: TGTGCCAGCAGTCGACTAGCGGGGGAAGATACGCAGTATTTT.

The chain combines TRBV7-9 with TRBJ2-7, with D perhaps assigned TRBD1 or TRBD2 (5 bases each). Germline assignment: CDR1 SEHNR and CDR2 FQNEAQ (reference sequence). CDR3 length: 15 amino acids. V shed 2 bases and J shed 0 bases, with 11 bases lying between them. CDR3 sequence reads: CASSLRVGTSYEQYF. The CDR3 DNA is TGTGCCAGCAGCTTAAGGGTTGGGACCTCCTACGAGCAGTACTTC. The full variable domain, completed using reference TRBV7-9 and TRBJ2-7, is DTGVSQNPRHKITKRGQNVTFRCDPISEHNRLYWYRQTLGQGPEFLTYFQNEAQLEKSRLLSDRFSAERPKGSFSTLEIQRTEQGDSAMYLCASSLRVGTSYEQYFGPGTRLTVT.